What follows describes a single T cell receptor (beta chain). What this receptor recognizes is not known. Base-call qualities are not available, and no considerably larger clone is one nucleotide away. Amplification of TCR beta CDR3 regions was carried out from RNA transcripts. For the first round of RT-PCR on the TCR CDR3, the HTBI primer set was used together with the Qiagen OneStep RT-PCR kit. A second multiplex PCR round built the libraries, followed by size selection and purification. Paired-end sequencing of the libraries was performed with 100 bp reads on an Illumina HiSeq2000. The study's processing was this. SOAPnuke was used to process the raw data, removing reads that contained adapters or uncalled bases, had a mean Phred below 15, or lacked an exact match to the constant primer or identifier. High-quality paired reads were merged using COPE v1.2.5, and each unique nucleotide sequence was defined as a clonotype. MiTCR v1.1 was used to align clonotypes to the IMGT TRBV, TRBD and TRBJ reference segments. Only V-J combinations with frequency above 0.0001, covering 99% to 99.2% of repertoires, were analysed. The TCS score was defined as the ratio of F50 (clonal expansion) to E x V (chaos), calculated using BLOSUM62-based TCRdist between CDR3 peptides within each V-J. Welch's t-statistics and random forest reduced 500 to 550 V-J features to around 14, which were used in a naive Bayes classifier (R e1071). The Morisita-Horn index was used to measure how similar the thyroid and blood repertoires were. TCRdb reprocessed the public reads (quality trimming at Q25 with fastp, clone calling with MiXCR) and kept in-frame beta chains. One record per CDR3 amino acid sequence lists the most common genes and DNA. Here the V and J calls rest on TCRdb's processing, not on the authors' analysis. For this sample there are about 540,000 distinct CDR3 sequences; just over 45% appear just once. The top ten clonotypes cover about 7.8% of the sample.

These data originate in a study of T cells in Graves' hyperthyroidism and ophthalmopathy (dated by TCRdb to about 2019). About the study as a whole: To identify TCR V-J signatures that set the groups apart, the researchers used a discovery cohort of 95 to 100 patients, made up of approximately 43 with Graves' ophthalmopathy and some 58 with stable Graves' hyperthyroidism. Whether ophthalmopathy could be predicted prospectively was tested in an independent validation cohort made up of under 20 hyperthyroidism patients plus 17 patients who later progressed to ophthalmopathy. For training and testing, the 100 or so patients in the discovery cohort were randomly divided in a 7:3 ratio. Thyroid tissue and blood T-cell repertoires from over 5 Graves' hyperthyroidism patients were also compared in the study. After blood sampling, hyperthyroidism patients were treated with methimazole at a starting dose of 30 mg daily, and ophthalmopathy patients were treated with high-dose intravenous methylprednisolone. TCR Vbeta CDR3 sequencing of approximately 140 peripheral blood samples (under 45 ophthalmopathy, under 80 hyperthyroidism and roughly 17 progressor patients) is reported in the paper. Here is what the overall study found, with its caveats: During validation, the model predicted progression to ophthalmopathy a median of about 6.3 months ahead of onset, with around 71% sensitivity and around 72% specificity. A model built on a 13 V-J signature distinguished ophthalmopathy from stable hyperthyroidism, reaching 85% to 90% sensitivity and 81.08% specificity in cross-validation and 80%/75% in testing. Blood samples also contained most of the expanded thyroid clonotypes (frequency above 0.001), which suggests that blood repertoires may reflect thyroid immune responses. Sample size was not statistically predetermined, and investigators were not blinded to group allocation.

Stable Graves' hyperthyroidism was defined as the absence of progression to ophthalmopathy over 18 months of follow-up. Hyperthyroidism patients were newly diagnosed, with disease duration under 2 months, and aged 18 to 65 years. Any patient with an uncontrolled infection, another autoimmune disease, pregnancy or lactation was excluded. Diagnoses relied on clinical symptoms, serum thyroxine and TRAb, thyroid ultrasound and orbital computed tomography. Trizol reagent was used to extract total RNA, and RNA quality was then checked on an Agilent 2100 Bioanalyzer. The CDR3 covers 17 residues, taking in both the cysteine and the phenylalanine. Only CDR3 DNA remains: 51 bases, in frame from the first base. V is reduced by 0 bases and J by 5 bases, leaving a spacing of 15 bases between them. From a lookup of the germline V gene, CDR1 and CDR2 are SGHDT and YYEEEE.

The source is a woman aged 18-29 years with Graves' hyperthyroidism. The sample consisted of peripheral blood or thyroid tissue (not recorded which). The sequence joins TRBV5-6 to TRBJ1-6, with the D gene call left open. The bases are TGTGCCAGCAGCTTGGCACTCCCAGGCGGAAATAATTCACCCCTCCACTTT. It translates to CASSLALPGGNNSPLHF.